These 4 T cell receptor beta chains were sequenced from one sample in a study of blood T cell repertoires in COVID-19. TCRdb's copy holds only in-frame clones and misses some; the assay was immunoSEQ multiplex PCR. The data show around 100,000 clones, with around 90% seen just once and about 18% held by the top ten. Specimen: peripheral blood. These receptors all stem from a man aged 50 or older with acute or convalescent COVID-19.

In its sample, this clone was seen a few times. The rearrangement uses TRBV2 and TRBJ1-5; unclear D gene. The CDR3 length is 16 residues. With 1 base removed from V and 10 bases from J, the gap between germline ends came to 20 bases. Germline V gives CDR1 SNHLY, CDR2 FYNNEI. CDR3 loop: CASSEEIPDLHSPQHF. The CDR3 bases are TGTGCCAGCAGTGAAGAGATTCCCGATCTTCATAGTCCCCAGCATTTT.

This chain uses TRBV3-1 (or the pseudogene TRBV3-2) with TRBJ1-5, with TRBD1 identical over 7 bases. Germline V gene sequence: CDR1 LGHDT, CDR2 YNNKEL (reference sequence). Trimming removed 2 bases from V and 0 bases from J; junction bases left unmatched: 1. The CDR3 totals 15 residues. This chain's CDR3 is CASSQYRGSNQPQHF. DNA of the CDR3: TGTGCCAGCAGCCAATACAGGGGTAGCAATCAGCCCCAGCATTTT.

The chain is built from TRBV3-1 (or the pseudogene TRBV3-2) and TRBJ2-2; the D is unclear. Germline values: CDR1 LGHDT, CDR2 YNNKEL (reference sequence). The CDR3 consists of 13 residues. V was shortened by 1 base and J by 7 bases, with 7 bases between the two germline ends. The CDR3 sequence: CASSQGSLGELFF. The CDR3, as DNA: TGTGCCAGCAGCCAAGGATCACTCGGGGAGCTGTTTTTT.

The chain recombines TRBV5-4 with TRBJ1-1; 9 bases map to TRBD1. Per germline, CDR1 SGHNT and CDR2 YYREEE (reference sequence). Trimming at V came to 4 bases and at J to 4 bases, leaving 8 bases not matched to a gene. This CDR3 comprises 15 residues. The CDR3 DNA follows: TGTGCCAGCAGCCCCCAGACAGGGGGAGTCACTGAAGCTTTCTTT. It specifies CASSPQTGGVTEAFF.